These T cell receptor beta chains were read from a single sample in a study of human T cells and chemical hapten exposure. MiXCR, applied by TCRdb to the 5' RACE reads, yields one record per CDR3 protein. The sample holds about 81,000 distinct CDR3 sequences; about 16% are singletons and the top ten take 6.8%. Receptors originate from a female donor in good health. The CDR3 runs from the conserved cysteine through the conserved F or W. The D gene is left open where the match is weak. A row's size may be missing; if present it is once, few, many or a size class.

d_gene: -
v_gene: TRBV5-1
j_gene: TRBJ2-7
abundance: few
CDR3aa: CASKEASSYEQYF
CDR3nt: TGCGCCAGCAAAGAGGCGAGCTCCTACGAGCAGTACTTC

d_gene: -
v_gene: TRBV5-1
j_gene: TRBJ2-1
abundance: few
CDR3aa: CASSHTVHNEQFF
CDR3nt: TGCGCCAGCAGCCACACTGTCCACAATGAGCAGTTCTTC

d_gene: -
v_gene: TRBV3-1
j_gene: TRBJ1-1
abundance: few
CDR3aa: CASSQDGRGVVRAFF
CDR3nt: TGTGCCAGCAGCCAAGATGGGAGAGGGGTTGTGAGAGCTTTCTTT

d_gene: TRBD1
v_gene: TRBV28
j_gene: TRBJ2-4
abundance: -
CDR3aa: CASSSTTDRAKNIQYF
CDR3nt: TGTGCCAGCAGCTCTACTACGGACAGGGCCAAAAACATTCAGTACTTC

d_gene: -
v_gene: TRBV3-1
j_gene: TRBJ1-1
abundance: -
CDR3aa: CASSQVGRTRQAFF
CDR3nt: TGTGCCAGCAGCCAAGTCGGTAGGACCCGACAAGCTTTCTTT

d_gene: -
v_gene: TRBV6-5
j_gene: TRBJ2-7
abundance: many
CDR3aa: CASSYGGNEQYF
CDR3nt: TGTGCCAGCAGTTACGGGGGAAACGAGCAGTACTTC

d_gene: TRBD1
v_gene: TRBV6-2/TRBV6-3
j_gene: TRBJ1-1
abundance: -
CDR3aa: CASSPRDSSAFF
CDR3nt: TGTGCCAGCAGCCCTCGGGACAGCTCAGCTTTCTTT

d_gene: -
v_gene: TRBV7-6
j_gene: TRBJ1-2
abundance: few
CDR3aa: CASSLVGGDGYTF
CDR3nt: TGTGCCAGCAGCTTAGTGGGAGGCGATGGCTACACCTTC

d_gene: -
v_gene: TRBV2
j_gene: TRBJ2-7
abundance: -
CDR3aa: CASSEVGTGNPLRYF
CDR3nt: -

d_gene: -
v_gene: TRBV7-2
j_gene: TRBJ2-5
abundance: -
CDR3aa: CASSSYQGVETQYF
CDR3nt: TGTGCCAGCAGCTCCTACCAGGGAGTAGAGACCCAGTACTTC

d_gene: -
v_gene: TRBV11-2
j_gene: TRBJ2-7
abundance: -
CDR3aa: CASSFLATSGEQYF
CDR3nt: TGTGCCAGCAGCTTTTTAGCGACATCGGGTGAGCAGTACTTC

d_gene: -
v_gene: TRBV5-4
j_gene: TRBJ2-6
abundance: -
CDR3aa: CASSPGLGRAGANVLTF
CDR3nt: TGTGCCAGCAGCCCTGGGCTTGGCCGTGCTGGGGCCAACGTCCTGACTTTC

d_gene: -
v_gene: TRBV28
j_gene: TRBJ1-1
abundance: -
CDR3aa: CASRDRGGTEAFF
CDR3nt: TGTGCCAGCAGAGATAGGGGAGGGACTGAAGCTTTCTTT

d_gene: TRBD2
v_gene: TRBV3-1
j_gene: TRBJ2-1
abundance: -
CDR3aa: CASSRYRTSDYNEQFF
CDR3nt: TGTGCCAGCAGCCGTTACCGGACTAGCGACTACAATGAGCAGTTCTTC

d_gene: -
v_gene: TRBV5-1
j_gene: TRBJ2-3
abundance: -
CDR3aa: CASSLAPRKEDTQYF
CDR3nt: TGCGCCAGCAGCTTGGCCCCCCGCAAGGAAGATACGCAGTATTTT

d_gene: -
v_gene: TRBV20-1
j_gene: TRBJ1-6
abundance: few
CDR3aa: CSARDGGAPYNSPLHF
CDR3nt: TGCAGTGCTAGAGATGGCGGGGCTCCCTATAATTCACCCCTCCACTTT

d_gene: TRBD2
v_gene: TRBV7-8
j_gene: TRBJ2-1
abundance: -
CDR3aa: CASSLGSGSSYNEQFF
CDR3nt: TGTGCCAGCAGCTTAGGGAGCGGGAGCTCCTACAATGAGCAGTTCTTC

d_gene: -
v_gene: TRBV11-2
j_gene: TRBJ1-5
abundance: many
CDR3aa: CASSLERGQPQHF
CDR3nt: TGTGCCAGCAGCTTAGAGAGGGGTCAGCCCCAGCATTTT